The entry below describes one T cell receptor beta chain. Its target antigen remains unknown. Per-nucleotide qualities are absent, and no much larger clonotype sits a single base away. This specimen belongs to a study of blood T cell repertoires in COVID-19 (dated by TCRdb to between 2020 and 2021). A note on the overall study: Samples from collaborators originated in the United States, Italy and Spain and spanned both the acute and convalescent phases of COVID-19. The prospective study material was composed of cDNA or gDNA derived from T cells, B-cell-depleted T cells, or PBMCs. Subjects who had been exposed to COVID-19, were actively infected with it, or had recovered from it provided the deeply sampled blood TCRbeta repertoires that made up the dataset. The repertoires were made available in a free public database intended to serve as a resource for research on the immune response to SARS-CoV-2. The samples were drawn from two sources: the first 160 participants of the ongoing ImmuneRACE study, and some 1,300 subjects contributed by 6 global collaborators. Nearly every sample came with metadata listing a de-identified subject ID, COVID-19 status, age in years and sex. HLA class I and class II types, where available, came from metadata supplied by the sample provider rather than from assay-based typing. Results and caveats for the whole study, not just this receptor: The amount of clinical and demographic metadata varied by source and participant and was provided uncurated.

TCRbeta CDR3 regions were amplified from genomic DNA by means of the immunoSEQ Assay, a bias-controlled multiplex PCR. The authors processed their data as follows. Nucleated cell counts per sample were estimated from amplification of reference gene primers within the assay. To quantify the absolute abundance of each unique TCRbeta CDR3 rearrangement, sequence reads were collapsed and filtered. For each sample, productive Simpson clonality was calculated as the square root of Simpson's diversity index over productive rearrangements. As stored in TCRdb, this immuneACCESS dataset retains in-frame rearrangements with V and J assigned. A fraction of the clones does not appear; measured against another copy, unresolved V genes explain less than half of the discrepancy, and the remainder lacks a known reason. The DNA gave D and trimming, while V, J and clone size come from that table. This sample has a few hundred thousand clones in its table, and more than 85% of those were observed once. The ten top clones hold 0.8% to 0.9% of the sample.

In the prospective study, participants were about 18 to 100 years old, resided in around 25 geographic areas of the United States, and were enrolled through a virtual design. To assign participants to cohorts, the prospective study relied on clinical history that participants themselves reported in a screening survey and a study questionnaire. Exposed participants had been in contact with someone with a PCR-confirmed or clinician-diagnosed COVID-19 case within 2 weeks of study entry. Each participant in the prospective study had whole blood, serum and a nasopharyngeal or oropharyngeal swab collected by mobile phlebotomists. Participants in the prospective study had the option to provide additional blood draws and questionnaires over a 2-month period. Before DNA extraction, blood samples from the prospective study were shipped at room temperature or frozen. Trimming accounts for 2 bases at V and 4 bases at J, while the number of junction bases matched to no gene is 6. Measured from the cysteine to the phenylalanine, the CDR3 is 16 residues long. Of the read, only the CDR3 DNA is kept; its 48 bases are in frame from base 1. Via the germline V gene, CDR1 is SGDLS and CDR2 YYNGEE.

The chain employs TRBV9 and TRBJ2-3; 11 central nucleotides agree with TRBD2. The TCR originated in a woman aged 40 to 50 who had been exposed to COVID-19. The material sequenced was PBMCs or T cells enriched from blood (not recorded which). The CDR3 reads as follows: CASSVGIAGGADTQYF. The DNA sequence is as follows: TGTGCCAGCAGCGTGGGTATAGCGGGAGGGGCAGATACGCAGTATTTT. The full variable domain, completed from the reference TRBV9 and TRBJ2-3 proteins outside the CDR3, reads DSGVTQTPKHLITATGQRVTLRCSPRSGDLSVYWYQQSLDQGLQFLIQYYNGEERAKGNILERFSAQQFPDLHSELNLSSLELGDSALYFCASSVGIAGGADTQYFGPGTRLTVL.